This is a list of T cell receptor beta chains from one sample in a study of T-cell memory formation after mild COVID-19. TCRdb recomputed calls from the 5' RACE reads with MiXCR, one row per CDR3 protein. The sample lists tens of thousands of distinct CDR3 sequences, about 6.1% occurring once. What was sequenced was PBMCs or a T cell subset sorted from them (not recorded which). Receptor source: an adult who had mild COVID-19 (a few samples of this study predate the infection). Cell type and time point are not known. Both conserved end residues are part of each CDR3. Fields, in order: CDR3 protein, CDR3 length, J gene, V gene.

CDR3: CASSQYNEQFF; length: 11; J: TRBJ2-1; V: TRBV11-2
CDR3: CSAPDSYTEAFF; length: 12; J: TRBJ1-1; V: TRBV29-1
CDR3: CASSVSTIGNQPQHF; length: 15; J: TRBJ1-5; V: TRBV18
CDR3: CASRGTGRNIQYF; length: 13; J: TRBJ2-4; V: TRBV12-3/TRBV12-4
CDR3: CSARDMRDSDNEQFF; length: 15; J: TRBJ2-1; V: TRBV20-1
CDR3: CASSSYGAGSEAFF; length: 14; J: TRBJ1-1; V: TRBV7-3
CDR3: CSAITGDKTQYF; length: 12; J: TRBJ2-5; V: TRBV20-1
CDR3: CASSELLAGGFDEQFF; length: 16; J: TRBJ2-1; V: TRBV2
CDR3: CASSYAASGGEQFF; length: 14; J: TRBJ2-1; V: TRBV6-5
CDR3: CASSPTGTGGQQPQHF; length: 16; J: TRBJ1-5; V: TRBV14
CDR3: CSVEEYSTGGYTF; length: 13; J: TRBJ1-2; V: TRBV29-1
CDR3: CASSSSGGAYEQYF; length: 14; J: TRBJ2-7; V: TRBV7-9
CDR3: CASRGTATNEKLFF; length: 14; J: TRBJ1-4; V: TRBV27
CDR3: CASSLVSGTGQANEQFF; length: 17; J: TRBJ2-1; V: TRBV5-1
CDR3: CASSLLAGGVGNEQFF; length: 16; J: TRBJ2-1; V: TRBV7-7
CDR3: CASSLRAQGAFNEKLFF; length: 17; J: TRBJ1-4; V: TRBV5-1
CDR3: CASSRTGTLVDGYTF; length: 15; J: TRBJ1-2; V: TRBV27
CDR3: CASSLRETGAGFEAFF; length: 16; J: TRBJ1-1; V: TRBV12-3/TRBV12-4
CDR3: CASSKYGQGAAEQFF; length: 15; J: TRBJ2-1; V: TRBV12-3/TRBV12-4
CDR3: CASSPTSGSGETQYF; length: 15; J: TRBJ2-5; V: TRBV19
CDR3: CSAGRGRETQYF; length: 12; J: TRBJ2-5; V: TRBV29-1
CDR3: CASSLGQGYGYTF; length: 13; J: TRBJ1-2; V: TRBV12-3/TRBV12-4
CDR3: CAWSSTGRSYEQYF; length: 14; J: TRBJ2-7; V: TRBV30
CDR3: CASSEGGLARGTQYF; length: 15; J: TRBJ2-3; V: TRBV12-3/TRBV12-4
CDR3: CASSQVLKRRGTDTQYF; length: 17; J: TRBJ2-3; V: TRBV4-3
CDR3: CASSLVVQPYEQYF; length: 14; J: TRBJ2-7; V: TRBV5-1
CDR3: CASSQDLWGLIGYF; length: 14; J: TRBJ2-3; V: TRBV4-3
CDR3: CASSLEYNSPLHF; length: 13; J: TRBJ1-6; V: TRBV7-9
CDR3: CASIGSGQGNYEQYF; length: 15; J: TRBJ2-7; V: TRBV5-1
CDR3: CASSRGLPYEQYF; length: 13; J: TRBJ2-7; V: TRBV12-3/TRBV12-4
CDR3: CATSRGGDSPLHF; length: 13; J: TRBJ1-6; V: TRBV15